This TCR beta chain emerged from a study of blood T cell repertoires in COVID-19. Original handling: It was from reference gene primer amplification that nucleated cell counts were estimated. Measured with immunoSEQ multiplex PCR; TCRdb has only the in-frame clones, and not every one. V and J calls and clone size are those listed in that table; D and trimming were worked out from the DNA. This table has over 130,000 clones, about four fifths appearing once. The germline V gene encodes CDR1 LGHNT and CDR2 FRNRAP. Trimming took off 0 bases at V and 0 bases at J, with 9 bases between the two ends. The CDR3 is made up of 16 amino acids.

Sequencing used peripheral blood. This sequence was found in a human donor in a cohort sampled during active COVID-19. The J gene is TRBJ2-1, the V gene TRBV12-5, with D unresolved. Written as DNA, the CDR3 is TGTGCTAGTGGTTTGGTCTTATTAGCCTCCTACAATGAGCAGTTCTTC. Protein: CASGLVLLASYNEQFF. Using reference TRBV12-5 and TRBJ2-1 for the parts outside the CDR3, the full variable domain is DARVTQTPRHKVTEMGQEVTMRCQPILGHNTVFWYRQTMMQGLELLAYFRNRAPLDDSGMPKDRFSAEMPDATLATLKIQPSEPRDSAVYFCASGLVLLASYNEQFFGPGTRLTVL.